What follows are 20 T cell receptor beta chains derived from one specimen sequenced in a study of blood T cells in healthy people across ages (dated by TCRdb to the mid-2010s). Receptor libraries were prepared by 5' RACE. The sequencer listed for this sample is Illumina HiSeq 2500. A second roughly 7 to 11 cycle PCR used a sample-barcoded 5' primer and a J-beta primer mix. TCRdb cleaned the public reads at Q25 with fastp, built clones with MiXCR and kept in-frame beta chains. All rows with the same CDR3 protein become a single entry with the most common DNA and genes. This sample is represented by 1.5 million to 2 million distinct CDR3 sequences; 40% to 55% of them were singletons. Roughly 2% of the sample rests with the top ten. Sequencing used blood. The source of these receptors is a middle-aged woman in good health.

J is TRBJ2-1 and V is TRBV10-3; 11 bases fit TRBD2. From germline, CDR1 is ENHRY and CDR2 SYGVKD. CDR3 length equals 16 residues. V gave up 0 bases and J gave up 5 bases; unmatched junction bases: 3. The DNA for the CDR3 is TGTGCCATCAGTGAGTCTACTAGCGGGGGCAACAATGAGCAGTTCTTC. This sequence encodes CAISESTSGGNNEQFF.

The chain is built from TRBV27 and TRBJ2-7; D gene unclear. The CDR3 contains 16 residues. From germline, CDR1 is MNHEY and CDR2 SMNVEV (reference sequence). V was shortened by 6 bases and J by 7 bases, with 25 bases between the two germline ends. As DNA, the CDR3 is TGTGCCAGCAGCCCAAGGCAGGCGAGCTCCTACAATGAGCAGTACTTC. The encoded protein is CASSPRQASSYNEQYF.

As to this clonotype: At one end, the junction sequence differs from germline, possibly due to a read error. The rearrangement joins TRBV29-1 to TRBJ2-1; D is unclear. From germline, CDR1 is SQVTM and CDR2 ANQGSEA. This CDR3 is built from 11 residues. CDR3 nucleotide sequence: TGCAGCGTTGAAGGTTACAGTGAGCAGTTCTTC. Its translation: CSVEGYSEQFF.

The chain uses TRBV28 and TRBJ2-5; D remains unclear. V was pared by 10 bases and J by 1 base, with 10 bases between. Germline-derived CDR1 and CDR2 are MDHEN and SYDVKM. The CDR3 sequence is 12 residues long. CDR3 bases: TGTGCCACCATTGGCCTCCAAGAGACCCAGTACTTC. It specifies CATIGLQETQYF.

This clonotype appeared many times. The chain is built from TRBV14 and TRBJ2-1, with TRBD2 as a possible D gene (6 bases). CDR1 and CDR2 (germline): SGHDN, FVKESK. The CDR3 totals 16 residues. V was clipped by 1 base and J by 8 bases, with 18 bases between them. The CDR3 DNA is TGTGCCAGCAGCCAAGTAGTGGCAACTGGGGAGGATGAGCAGTTCTTC. Encoded protein: CASSQVVATGEDEQFF.

Worth noting for this clonotype: The junction does not match germline at one end; this may be a read error. The rearrangement links TRBV7-2 to TRBJ1-2; TRBD1 aligns across 8 bases. There are 18 residues in the CDR3. The germline V gene encodes CDR1 SGHTA and CDR2 FQGNSA. Here the CDR3 reads CASSLERWRDRGNYDYTF. CDR3 bases: TGTGCCAGCAGCTTAGAGAGGTGGCGTGACAGGGGTAACTATGACTACACCTTC.

V and J are TRBV7-8 and TRBJ1-5, with D unclear. The germline V gene encodes CDR1 SGHVS and CDR2 FQNEAQ. V was trimmed by 1 base and J by 6 bases, leaving 16 bases between them. The CDR3 sequence is 16 residues long. Written as DNA, the CDR3 is TGTGCCAGCAGCTTAGGCGCGCCGGGGTTTGGTCAGCCCCAGCATTTT. Translated: CASSLGAPGFGQPQHF.

This chain links TRBV27 with TRBJ2-1; a possible D gene is TRBD1 (6 bases). The CDR3 is 15 residues long. The germline CDR1 and CDR2 sequences are MNHEY and SMNVEV (reference sequence). V lost 5 bases to trimming and J lost 6 bases, with 17 bases between them. As DNA, the CDR3 is TGTGCCAGCAGTGTCCGGGACACCAACTGCAATGAGCAGTTCTTC. It specifies CASSVRDTNCNEQFF.

The chain recombines TRBV29-1 with TRBJ1-2; D unresolved. V shed 7 bases and J shed 8 bases, with 14 bases lying between them. The CDR3 is 11 amino acids. Germline lookup yields CDR1 SQVTM and CDR2 ANQGSEA. CDR3 loop: CSGGSMRGYTF. CDR3 coding DNA: TGCAGCGGTGGATCAATGCGGGGCTACACCTTC.

The CDR3 sequence: CSARDDRDRQFF. CDR3 DNA sequence: TGCAGTGCTAGAGACGACCGGGACAGGCAGTTCTTC. V is TRBV20-1 and J is TRBJ2-1; TRBD1 matches at 7 bases. The V gene's germline CDR1 is DFQATT and CDR2 SNEGSKA (reference sequence). The CDR3 is 12 amino acids. V lost 0 bases and J lost 12; bases outside the gene matches: 5.

This clonotype was seen more than once but under ten times. This chain connects TRBV6-5 to TRBJ2-7; 7 nucleotides agree with TRBD2. This CDR3 is 15 amino acids long. Germline CDR1 MNHEY, CDR2 SVGAGI. J lost 3 bases, V lost 6 bases, and 11 bases had no gene match. CDR3 nucleotide sequence: TGTGCCAGCAGCAGTGGTCCTGGGGAGGGCTACGAGCAGTACTTC. It is translated as CASSSGPGEGYEQYF.

This chain uses TRBV28 with TRBJ2-3; D is unresolved. CDR3 length equals 12 residues. Germline V gene sequence: CDR1 MDHEN, CDR2 SYDVKM. Trimming cost V 5 bases and J 5 bases, with 8 bases left between them. The CDR3 DNA sequence: TGTGCCAGCAGTGCCCCTGGAGATACGCAGTATTTT. Translated: CASSAPGDTQYF.

The chain couples TRBV6-5 to TRBJ2-4, with a possible D match to TRBD2 (8 bases). V lost 5 bases, J lost 6 bases, and 17 bases lay in between. This CDR3 is built from 15 residues. Germline CDR1 and CDR2: MNHEY and SVGAGI. The CDR3 reads CASSPDRAGGNIQYF. In nucleotides, the CDR3 is TGTGCCAGCAGTCCAGACAGGGCGGGGGGAAACATTCAGTACTTC.

The chain links TRBV20-1 to TRBJ2-4; perhaps TRBD2 as D (6 bases). The closer fit of TRBJ2-5 to the DNA end suggests the J call may be wrong. Germline loops: CDR1 DFQATT, CDR2 SNEGSKA (reference sequence). The CDR3 consists of 12 residues. The CDR3 bases are TGCAGCGCGGAGGGCGCGCGGGAGACCCAGTACTTC. It encodes CSAEGARETQYF.

This clonotype was seen a single time. J is TRBJ2-1 and V is TRBV10-3; D unclear. Germline-derived CDR1 and CDR2 are ENHRY and SYGVKD. There are 15 residues in the CDR3. Trimming cost V 5 bases and J 3 bases, with 14 bases left between them. The CDR3 DNA reads TGTGCCATCAGTAGTCCGACGCCCTTCTACAATGAGCAGTTCTTC. Its translation is CAISSPTPFYNEQFF.

The rearrangement joins TRBV20-1 to TRBJ2-5; 9 nucleotides align to TRBD2. Germline CDR1 and CDR2: DFQATT and SNEGSKA (reference sequence). This CDR3 is built from 13 residues. V trimming: 6 bases; J trimming: 4 bases; junction bases outside the gene matches: 6. CDR3 in amino acids: CSAWLAGRETQYF. The CDR3 nucleotides read TGCAGTGCGTGGCTAGCGGGGCGAGAGACCCAGTACTTC.

On this clonotype itself: At one end, the junction sequence differs from germline, possibly due to a read error. This chain links TRBV18 with TRBJ2-5; the match to TRBD1 covers 9 bases. This CDR3 region has 15 residues. Germline loops: CDR1 KGHSH, CDR2 LQKENI. CDR3 sequence: CAGSPSQGAGETQYF. The CDR3 DNA sequence: TGTGCCGGCTCCCCATCACAGGGGGCTGGTGAGACCCAGTACTTC. Variable domain in full (rest from reference TRBV18 and TRBJ2-5): NAGVMQNPRHLVRRRGQEARLRCSPMKGHSHVYWYRQLPEEGLKFMVYLQKENIIDESGMPKERFSAEFPKEGPSILRIQQVVRGDSAAYFCAGSPSQGAGETQYFGPGTRLLVL.

Only a few counts were recorded for this clonotype. V gene TRBV4-3 combines with J gene TRBJ2-2; 8 positions match TRBD1. CDR1 is LGHNA, CDR2 YSLEER, per germline. The CDR3 spans 17 residues. V shed 4 bases and J 0 bases; nucleotides not matched to a gene: 7. The CDR3 DNA follows: TGCGCCAGCAGCCCCCTCGGGACAGGAGCGAACACCGGGGAGCTGTTTTTT. Protein product: CASSPLGTGANTGELFF.

The V call is TRBV20-1, the J call TRBJ2-7, with 12 bases identical to TRBD2. In germline, CDR1 is DFQATT, CDR2 SNEGSKA (reference sequence). The CDR3 is made up of 14 amino acids. The V gene end was trimmed by 8 bases and the J gene end by 4 bases; junction bases not matched to a gene: 9. The CDR3 reads CSTLAGGTPYEQYF. Here the CDR3 DNA reads TGCAGTACCCTAGCGGGGGGGACACCTTACGAGCAGTACTTC.

This clonotype showed up just a few times. The V call is TRBV13, the J call TRBJ1-2, with 7 nucleotides matching TRBD1. Germline V gene sequence: CDR1 PRHDT, CDR2 FYEKMQ (reference sequence). The CDR3 runs to 14 residues. J was trimmed by 4 bases and V by 5 bases; bases with no gene match: 7. The CDR3 DNA reads as TGTGCCAGCAGCCCCCGGGACAGCCCCTATGGCTACACCTTC. Translation gives CASSPRDSPYGYTF.